The source of this TCR beta chain is a study of blood T cell repertoires in COVID-19. In the original analysis: Nucleated cell number was recorded as an estimate derived from reference gene primer amplification. Some clones are missing from TCRdb's copy, which holds only in-frame ones; the method was immunoSEQ multiplex PCR. V and J calls plus clone size are reproduced from that table; the DNA served to infer D and trimming. The sample has a few hundred thousand clones; around 90% are singletons. The CDR3 runs 13 residues. V lost 5 bases and J lost 5; bases outside the gene matches: 3. The chain employs TRBV12-3 or TRBV12-4 and TRBJ1-5, with 7 bases aligning to TRBD1. Input material: peripheral blood. The sequence derives from a woman aged 70-85 years with COVID-19, enrolled during active disease. As DNA, the CDR3 is TGTGCCAGCAGTAAACAGGGGTATCAGCCCCAGCATTTT. This sequence encodes CASSKQGYQPQHF.